This T cell receptor beta chain is from a study of patients and donors after allogeneic stem cell transplantation. V lost 7 bases and J lost 2, with 12 bases in between. CDR3 length equals 13 residues. Germline loops: CDR1 SNHLY, CDR2 FYNNEI. TCRdb redid the calling of the RT-PCR reads with MiXCR, one entry per CDR3 protein. The sample carries about a million distinct CDR3 sequences, over 15% recorded once. This receptor was taken from a human donor who was either an allogeneic HSCT recipient or a stem cell or donor lymphocyte infusion donor (not recorded which). It is not recorded whose cells these are; they may come from a transplant donor. The chain employs TRBV2 and TRBJ2-7; D not resolved. The sample was blood, either unsorted or a sorted T cell fraction (not recorded which). CDR3: CASNADGPYEQYF. The CDR3 DNA sequence: TGTGCCAGCAACGCGGACGGGCCCTACGAGCAGTACTTC.